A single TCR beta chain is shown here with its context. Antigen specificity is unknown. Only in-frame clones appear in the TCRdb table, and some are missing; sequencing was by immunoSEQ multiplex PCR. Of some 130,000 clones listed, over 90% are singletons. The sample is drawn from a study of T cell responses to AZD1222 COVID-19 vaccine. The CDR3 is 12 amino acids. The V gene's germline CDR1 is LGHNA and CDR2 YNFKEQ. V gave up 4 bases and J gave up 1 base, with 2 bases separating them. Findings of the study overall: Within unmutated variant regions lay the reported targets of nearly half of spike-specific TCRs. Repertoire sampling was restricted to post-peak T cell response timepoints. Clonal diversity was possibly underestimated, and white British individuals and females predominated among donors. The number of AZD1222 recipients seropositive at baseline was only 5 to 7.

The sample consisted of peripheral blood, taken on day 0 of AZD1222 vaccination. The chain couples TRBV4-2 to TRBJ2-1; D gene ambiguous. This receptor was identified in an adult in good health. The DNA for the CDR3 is TGTGCCAGCAGCCGTTCCTACAATGAGCAGTTCTTC. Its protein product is CASSRSYNEQFF.